The 7 T cell receptor beta chains given below trace back to one sample, sequenced in a study of blood T cell repertoires in COVID-19. TCRdb's copy holds only in-frame clones and misses some; the assay was immunoSEQ multiplex PCR. The sample records around 250,000 clones, over 65% being singletons. Material: peripheral blood. The receptors stem from a man in his sixties who had recovered from COVID-19.

The chain is built from TRBV18 and TRBJ1-2; maybe TRBD1 (5 bases). The CDR3 is 15 residues long. The V and J ends lost 3 bases and 3 bases respectively, with 14 bases between them. In germline, CDR1 is KGHSH, CDR2 LQKENI. CDR3 amino acids: CASSPRGDYYYGYTF. The DNA of the CDR3 is TGTGCCAGCTCACCTAGAGGGGACTATTACTATGGCTACACCTTC.

The chain couples TRBV5-1 to TRBJ1-1, with D possibly matching TRBD1 (6 bases). From germline, CDR1 is SGHRS and CDR2 YFSETQ. CDR3 length: 15 residues. Trimming took 2 bases from V and 0 from J, leaving 11 bases between them. The CDR3 DNA is TGCGCCAGCAGCTTCTCCGGACAGATGAACACTGAAGCTTTCTTT. Amino acids: CASSFSGQMNTEAFF.

The chain is built from TRBV5-1 and TRBJ2-2; 7 positions agree with TRBD1. The CDR3 runs 15 residues. V shed 3 bases, J shed 0 bases, and the junction held 2 bases outside the gene matches. Germline-derived CDR1 and CDR2 are SGHRS and YFSETQ. The CDR3 sequence: CASSYGTANTGELFF. The CDR3, as DNA: TGCGCCAGCAGCTACGGGACAGCGAACACCGGGGAGCTGTTTTTT. The full variable domain, rest sourced from reference TRBV5-1 and TRBJ2-2, is KAGVTQTPRYLIKTRGQQVTLSCSPISGHRSVSWYQQTPGQGLQFLFEYFSETQRNKGNFPGRFSGRQFSNSRSEMNVSTLELGDSALYLCASSYGTANTGELFFGEGSRLTVL.

This sequence joins TRBV25-1 and TRBJ1-2; D is possibly TRBD1 (5 bases). CDR3 length equals 12 residues. Germline CDR1 reads MGHDK; CDR2 reads SYGVNS. V lost 11 bases and J 4 bases, leaving 14 bases between the germline ends. CDR3 sequence (DNA): TGTGCCGTTCGGCAGGGCCCCTATGGCTACACCTTC. Protein: CAVRQGPYGYTF.

The chain recombines TRBV7-2 with TRBJ2-2; TRBD2 aligns across 10 bases. The trim removed 5 bases at V and 4 bases at J, leaving 7 bases unmatched. The CDR3 has 16 amino acids. Per the germline V gene, CDR1 is SGHTA and CDR2 is FQGNSA. CDR3 nucleotide sequence: TGTGCCAGCAGCCCCTCTAGCGGGAGAGTCACCGGGGAGCTGTTTTTT. Encoded protein: CASSPSSGRVTGELFF.

The chain employs TRBV2 and TRBJ2-1, with 9 nucleotides matching TRBD1. The J segment lost 5 bases and the V segment lost 7 bases, leaving 9 bases of the junction unmatched. Germline values: CDR1 SNHLY, CDR2 FYNNEI. The CDR3 has 15 amino acids. As DNA, the CDR3 is TGTGCCAGCAACAGAAACAGGGGGCAGGACAATGAGCAGTTCTTC. Its translation is CASNRNRGQDNEQFF.

This chain joins TRBV12-3 or TRBV12-4 and TRBJ1-2; D remains unclear. The CDR3 is 13 residues long. Between the trimmed V and J ends, which lost 6 bases and 4 bases, there was a span of 12 bases. The CDR3 nucleotides are TGTGCCAGCAGCTCCCAGAACCTCTATGGCTACACCTTC. Encoded protein: CASSSQNLYGYTF.